Listed here are 24 T cell receptor beta chains from one sample, sequenced in a study of T cell responses to AZD1222 COVID-19 vaccine. Clones were read by immunoSEQ multiplex PCR, and TCRdb kept only the in-frame ones, dropping some. Seen here are roughly 97,000 clones, roughly nine tenths observed once, and the top ten hold roughly 3.3%. The input for sequencing was peripheral blood, taken 28 days after the second dose of the MenACWY control vaccine. All receptors derive from an adult who received the MenACWY meningococcal vaccine as a control.

The chain carries TRBV7-9 and TRBJ1-1, with D unresolved. The CDR3 length is 15 residues. The V end was cut by 2 bases, the J end by 4 bases, with 14 bases between. CDR1 and CDR2 from the germline V gene are SEHNR and FQNEAQ (reference sequence). The CDR3 here is CASSLSAGSSTEAFF. CDR3 bases: TGTGCCAGCAGCTTATCTGCGGGCAGCAGCACTGAAGCTTTCTTT.

The rearrangement uses TRBV5-1 and TRBJ2-5, with 7 bases identical to TRBD1. This CDR3 is 13 amino acids long. Germline V gene data show CDR1 as SGHRS and CDR2 as YFSETQ. Trimming at V came to 2 bases and at J to 5 bases, leaving 3 bases not matched to a gene. The CDR3 region has the DNA TGCGCCAGCAGCTTCCCGGGACAGGAGACCCAGTACTTC. Residues: CASSFPGQETQYF.

The chain couples TRBV11-1 to TRBJ1-5; D is perhaps TRBD1 (5 bases). The CDR3 has 13 residues. Trimming pared 1 base from V and 6 bases from J, leaving 7 bases between. The germline V gene encodes CDR1 SGHAT and CDR2 FQDESV (reference sequence). The CDR3 here is CASSLGRGQPQHF. CDR3 nucleotide sequence: TGTGCCAGCAGCTTAGGGAGGGGTCAGCCCCAGCATTTT.

In this sample, this clone turned up once. The chain joins TRBV7-2 to TRBJ1-3; D is uncertain. The V gene's germline CDR1 is SGHTA and CDR2 FQGNSA. With 0 bases removed from V and 0 bases from J, the gap between germline ends came to 9 bases. This CDR3 contains 16 residues. CDR3 DNA: TGTGCCAGCAGCTTAGCGGTGTCAAGCTCTGGAAACACCATATATTTT. Amino acids: CASSLAVSSSGNTIYF. The full variable domain, with the rest looked up from reference TRBV7-2 and TRBJ1-3, is GAGVSQSPSNKVTEKGKDVELRCDPISGHTALYWYRQSLGQGLEFLIYFQGNSAPDKSGLPSDRFSAERTGGSVSTLTIQRTQQEDSAVYLCASSLAVSSSGNTIYFGEGSWLTVV.

The chain uses TRBV6-4 and TRBJ2-3; maybe TRBD1 (6 bases). In germline, CDR1 is MRHNA, CDR2 SNTAGT. The CDR3 consists of 13 residues. V lost 4 bases and J lost 2, with 7 bases in between. The CDR3 DNA follows: TGTGCCAGCAGTGGACAGGCCACAGATACGCAGTATTTT. Its protein is CASSGQATDTQYF.

V and J are TRBV10-2 and TRBJ2-7, with a tentative D call TRBD1 (5 bases). V dropped 3 bases and J dropped 2 bases, with 14 bases sitting between them. This CDR3 is 15 amino acids long. Per germline, CDR1 WSHSY and CDR2 SAAADI. The CDR3 coding sequence is TGCGCCAGCAGTGATTTTAGGGGATCTGCCTACGAGCAGTACTTC. Translation gives CASSDFRGSAYEQYF.

Written as DNA, the CDR3 is TGTGCCACCAGTGATTTGCCATATAAGGGGTTAACAGATACGCAGTATTTT. Protein sequence: CATSDLPYKGLTDTQYF. The chain is built from TRBV24-1 and TRBJ2-3; tentative D call: TRBD1 (5 bases). This CDR3 comprises 17 residues. V was trimmed by 0 bases and J by 3 bases, leaving 15 bases between them. Germline loops: CDR1 KGHDR, CDR2 SFDVKD.

J is TRBJ2-5 and V is TRBV7-2; the D is unclear. Germline-derived CDR1 and CDR2 are SGHTA and FQGNSA. Trimming removed 2 bases at V and 5 bases at J, with 6 bases between. The CDR3 contains 12 residues. For the CDR3, the DNA is TGTGCCAGCAGCTTATCCGGGGAGACCCAGTACTTC. Protein sequence: CASSLSGETQYF.

The chain couples TRBV7-9 to TRBJ2-5; D is perhaps TRBD2 (5 bases). The germline V and J ends were trimmed by 2 bases and 4 bases, with 8 bases remaining between them. The CDR3 contains 13 residues. The germline V gene encodes CDR1 SEHNR and CDR2 FQNEAQ (reference sequence). In DNA, the CDR3 is TGTGCCAGCAGCTTATCCCGGGGAGAGACCCAGTACTTC. As protein: CASSLSRGETQYF.

This clone was detected only once. The CDR3 DNA reads TGTGCCAGCAGTCCAACAGGGGGTCGGTATGATGGCTACACCTTC. This encodes CASSPTGGRYDGYTF. The rearrangement joins TRBV6-2 or TRBV6-3 to TRBJ1-2; TRBD1 matches 8 bases. Germline values: CDR1 MNHEY, CDR2 SVGEGT. This CDR3 comprises 15 residues. V shed 5 bases, J shed 6 bases, and the junction held 11 bases outside the gene matches.

The V call is TRBV28, the J call TRBJ1-2; weak D call: TRBD1 (5 bases). The germline V gene has CDR1 MDHEN and CDR2 SYDVKM. Trimming cost V 2 bases and J 3 bases, with 13 bases left between them. CDR3 size: 15 residues. The CDR3 here is CASSLQGAPDYGYTF. CDR3 sequence (DNA): TGTGCCAGCAGTTTACAAGGGGCCCCAGACTATGGCTACACCTTC.

Comment on this clone: The junction departs from germline at one end; a sequencing error may be responsible. This chain joins TRBV9 and TRBJ1-3; no definite D call. The CDR3 spans 14 residues. Germline V lookup: CDR1 SGDLS, CDR2 YYNGEE. The DNA for the CDR3 is TGTGCCAGCGGCGTAGGCGGCAGAGCGGACACCATATATTTT. Residues: CASGVGGRADTIYF. Full variable domain (missing parts from reference TRBV9 and TRBJ1-3): DSGVTQTPKHLITATGQRVTLRCSPRSGDLSVYWYQQSLDQGLQFLIQYYNGEERAKGNILERFSAQQFPDLHSELNLSSLELGDSALYFCASGVGGRADTIYFGEGSWLTVV.

CDR3 residues: CASSPQGEQVRGYTF. CDR3 in DNA: TGTGCCAGCAGTCCGCAGGGAGAACAAGTTCGGGGCTACACCTTC. This chain joins TRBV27 and TRBJ1-2; the D gene is possibly TRBD1 (5 bases). Trimming left V 5 bases short and J 8 bases short, with 21 bases between. The CDR3 covers 15 residues. Per the germline V gene, CDR1 is MNHEY and CDR2 is SMNVEV (reference sequence).

This clone is a singleton in its sample. The chain couples TRBV27 to TRBJ1-1; TRBD1 agrees at 7 bases. Looked up from germline, CDR1 is MNHEY and CDR2 is SMNVEV (reference sequence). The V segment lost 0 bases and the J segment 1 base; nucleotides outside the gene matches: 2. The CDR3 consists of 15 residues. In DNA form, the CDR3 reads TGTGCCAGCAGTTTATCGAGACAGGGGAACACTGAAGCTTTCTTT. Its translation is CASSLSRQGNTEAFF.

As DNA, the CDR3 is TGTGCCAGCAGCTTAGAGGTCTACGGGAGTGAAGCTTTCTTT. The encoded protein is CASSLEVYGSEAFF. The genes are TRBV7-6 and TRBJ1-1, with no clear D. Germline V gene lookup returns CDR1 SGHVS and CDR2 FNYEAQ. V shed 1 base and J shed 7 bases, with 13 bases lying between them. The CDR3 length is 14 residues.

The chain has TRBV10-3 and TRBJ1-5, with D hard to call. The V gene lost 5 bases and the J gene lost 0 bases, with 8 bases spanning the gap. Germline V gene data show CDR1 as ENHRY and CDR2 as SYGVKD. This CDR3 has 14 amino acids. CDR3 protein: CAISKDDSNQPQHF. The CDR3 nucleotides are TGTGCCATCAGTAAAGATGATAGCAATCAGCCCCAGCATTTT.

The chain uses TRBV19 and TRBJ2-2; D is perhaps TRBD1 or TRBD2 (5 bases each). V gave up 5 bases and J gave up 4 bases, with 20 bases separating them. The CDR3 length is 17 residues. Looked up from germline, CDR1 is LNHDA and CDR2 is SQIVND (reference sequence). CDR3 DNA sequence: TGTGCCAGTAGTCGAGGGAAGGGGCAAGGGAGCACCGGGGAGCTGTTTTTT. Translated: CASSRGKGQGSTGELFF.

With respect to this clone: The junction does not match germline at one end; this may be a read error. The chain joins TRBV2 to TRBJ2-7; D is perhaps TRBD2 (6 bases). Germline V gene data show CDR1 as SNHLY and CDR2 as FYNNEI. The CDR3 runs 12 residues. CDR3 bases: TGTGCCAGCAGGCCACACGGGACTTCCCCTGGCTTC. This encodes CASRPHGTSPGF.

The chain employs TRBV11-2 and TRBJ2-7; D gene ambiguous. Germline values: CDR1 SGHAT, CDR2 FQNNGV. The CDR3 sequence is 14 residues long. With 6 bases removed from V and 6 bases from J, the gap between germline ends came to 18 bases. Written as DNA, the CDR3 is TGTGCCAGCAGTTCCCCACCGCTGGGTGTCGAGCAGTACTTC. Translated, it gives CASSSPPLGVEQYF.

This rearrangement joins TRBV2 to TRBJ2-5; TRBD1 matches at 9 bases. From germline, CDR1 is SNHLY and CDR2 FYNNEI. This CDR3 has 14 residues. The V segment lost 2 bases and the J segment 3 bases; nucleotides outside the gene matches: 1. The chain's CDR3 is CASSERTGEETQYF. The DNA of the CDR3 is TGTGCCAGCAGTGAAAGGACAGGGGAAGAGACCCAGTACTTC.

V gene TRBV6-2 or TRBV6-3 combines with J gene TRBJ2-5; 9 bases line up with TRBD2. Per the germline V gene, CDR1 is MNHEY and CDR2 is SVGEGT. CDR3 size: 14 residues. Trimming cost V 4 bases and J 2 bases; bases outside gene matches: 2. In DNA, the CDR3 is TGTGCCAGCAGTTCGACTAGCGGACAAGAGACCCAGTACTTC. This sequence encodes CASSSTSGQETQYF.

This rearrangement joins TRBV6-6 to TRBJ1-2; possible D gene TRBD1, 5 bases. The CDR3 is 13 amino acids. Germline CDR1 reads MNHNY; CDR2 reads SVGAGI (reference sequence). V was pared by 4 bases and J by 8 bases, with 14 bases between. This CDR3 reads CASSSSGREGYTF. The CDR3 coding sequence is TGTGCCAGCAGTTCCTCAGGCAGGGAAGGCTACACCTTC.

V and J are TRBV11-2 and TRBJ2-5; TRBD2 matches at 8 bases. J lost 1 base, V lost 1 base, and 2 bases had no gene match. Germline V gene data show CDR1 as SGHAT and CDR2 as FQNNGV. The CDR3 is made up of 15 amino acids. The CDR3 loop is CASSLVAGSQETQYF. In DNA form, the CDR3 reads TGTGCCAGCAGCTTAGTAGCGGGAAGCCAAGAGACCCAGTACTTC.

The chain uses TRBV18 and TRBJ1-3; D possibly corresponds to TRBD1 (6 bases). The CDR3 extends over 15 amino acids. Trimming removed 2 bases at V and 7 bases at J, with 15 bases between. The V gene's germline CDR1 is KGHSH and CDR2 LQKENI. CDR3 residues: CASSPGSRGDNTIYF. Written as DNA, the CDR3 is TGTGCCAGCTCACCAGGAAGCAGGGGTGACAACACCATATATTTT.